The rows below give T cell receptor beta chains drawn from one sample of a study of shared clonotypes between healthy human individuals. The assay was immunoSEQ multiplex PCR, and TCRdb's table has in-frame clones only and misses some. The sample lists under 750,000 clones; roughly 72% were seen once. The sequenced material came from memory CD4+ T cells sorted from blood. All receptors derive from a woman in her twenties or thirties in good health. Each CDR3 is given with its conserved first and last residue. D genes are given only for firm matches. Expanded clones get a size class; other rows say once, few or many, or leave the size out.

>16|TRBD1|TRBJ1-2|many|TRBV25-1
TGTGCCAGCAGTGAATATGGGACAGGGTATTTAGAAGGCTACACCTTC
CASSEYGTGYLEGYTF
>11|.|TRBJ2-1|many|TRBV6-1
TGTGCCAGCAAAAGGGGTGATGAGCAGTTCTTC
CASKRGDEQFF
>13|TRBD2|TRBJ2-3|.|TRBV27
TGTGCCAGCAGAGTACTAGCGGACCGTGCGCAGTATTTT
CASRVLADRAQYF
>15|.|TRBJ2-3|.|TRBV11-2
TGTGCCAGCAGCTTAGCGGGGGCAGGGACTCAGGCGCAGTATTTT
CASSLAGAGTQAQYF
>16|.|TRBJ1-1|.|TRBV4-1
TGCGCCAGCAGCCAGCAACCTCTCCAAGGGAACACTGAAGCTTTCTTT
CASSQQPLQGNTEAFF
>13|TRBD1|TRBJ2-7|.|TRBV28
TGTGCCAGCTTACCGGGACAGGGACTCGAGCAGTACTTC
CASLPGQGLEQYF
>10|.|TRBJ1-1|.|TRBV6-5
TGTGCCAGCATTGGCACTGAAGCTTTCTTT
CASIGTEAFF
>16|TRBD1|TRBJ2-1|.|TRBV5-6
TGTGCCAGCACAAATTGGGGACAGAGCTCCTACAATGAGCAGTTCTTC
CASTNWGQSSYNEQFF
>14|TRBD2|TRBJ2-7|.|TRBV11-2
TGTGCCAGCGGACTAGCGGGAGGATACTACGAGCAGTACTTC
CASGLAGGYYEQYF
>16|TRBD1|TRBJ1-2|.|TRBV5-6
TGTGCCAGCAGTAAACGGACAGGGGATATTGTCTATGGCTACACCTTC
CASSKRTGDIVYGYTF
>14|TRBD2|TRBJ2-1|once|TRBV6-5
TGTGCCAGCAGTACATGGACTAGCGACGATGAGCAGTTCTTC
CASSTWTSDDEQFF
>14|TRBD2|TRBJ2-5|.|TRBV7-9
TGTGCCAGCAGCTTTACTAGCGGGATGGAGACCCAGTACTTC
CASSFTSGMETQYF
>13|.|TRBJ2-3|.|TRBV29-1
TGCAGCGGCAGGATCGGGGGATCAGATACGCAGTATTTT
CSGRIGGSDTQYF
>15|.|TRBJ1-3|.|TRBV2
TGTGCCAGCAGTGCAGACTACAGCTCTGGAAACACCATATATTTT
CASSADYSSGNTIYF
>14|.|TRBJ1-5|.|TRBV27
TGTGCCAGCAGTTCCCCCGCGAGCAATCAGCCCCAGCATTTT
CASSSPASNQPQHF
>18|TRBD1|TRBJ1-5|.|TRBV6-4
TGTGCCAGCAGTGACGAGGGGACAGACCGCGAGGGCAATCAGCCCCAGCATTTT
CASSDEGTDREGNQPQHF
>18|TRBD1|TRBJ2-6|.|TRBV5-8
TGTGCCAGCAGCCGAACCTACAGGGGGCTCGGTGGGGCCAACGTCCTGACTTTC
CASSRTYRGLGGANVLTF
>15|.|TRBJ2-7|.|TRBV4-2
TGTGCCAGCAGCCGTGGGACGGTGGACTCCTACGAGCAGTACTTC
CASSRGTVDSYEQYF
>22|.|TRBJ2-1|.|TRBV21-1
TGTGCCAGCAGCACTAACCTGGAAGGACAGGGAATACTAGCGGGAGTCGGGGATGAGCAGTTCTTC
CASSTNLEGQGILAGVGDEQFF
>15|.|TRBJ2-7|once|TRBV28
TGTGCCAGCAGTTTAAAAGGCGGGTTAGGATACGAGCAGTACTTC
CASSLKGGLGYEQYF